These 19 T cell receptor beta chains share one sample of origin, sequenced in a study of T cells in Graves' hyperthyroidism and ophthalmopathy. RNA transcripts gave rise to amplified TCR beta CDR3 regions. The HTBI primer set served for first-round RT-PCR of the TCR CDR3. Each CDR3 protein is one row after TCRdb ran MiXCR on the multiplex PCR reads. The sample consists of roughly 300,000 distinct CDR3 sequences, roughly 18% of them appearing once. The sequencing sample was made of blood. These receptor sequences come from a woman between 45 and 65 years old with Graves' hyperthyroidism.

This clonotype was counted many times. The J gene is TRBJ2-1, the V gene TRBV9; tentative D call: TRBD2 (6 bases). V lost 0 bases and J lost 9, with 10 bases in between. The CDR3 runs 13 residues. The V gene's germline CDR1 is SGDLS and CDR2 YYNGEE. DNA of the CDR3: TGTGCCAGCAGCGTAGCTCTCGGGGGTGAGCAGTTCTTC. This codes for CASSVALGGEQFF.

This clonotype was detected a few times. The chain is built from TRBV19 and TRBJ1-1; D might be TRBD1 (6 bases). This CDR3 is built from 16 residues. The germline V gene encodes CDR1 LNHDA and CDR2 SQIVND (reference sequence). V was clipped by 3 bases and J by 2 bases, with 16 bases between them. The CDR3 DNA reads TGTGCCAGTAGTATGCAAACCGGGACACTAAACACTGAAGCTTTCTTT. Protein: CASSMQTGTLNTEAFF.

This clonotype was counted at least ten times. V and J are TRBV2 and TRBJ1-1, with 7 bases identical to TRBD1. The length of the CDR3 is 13 residues. Germline V gene lookup returns CDR1 SNHLY and CDR2 FYNNEI. V lost 7 bases, J lost 8 bases, and 10 bases stayed unmatched. The CDR3 DNA is TGTGCCAGCAAGACCGGGACAGCGACAGAAGCTTTCTTT. It translates to CASKTGTATEAFF. The whole variable domain, filled in from reference TRBV2 and TRBJ1-1, reads EPEVTQTPSHQVTQMGQEVILRCVPISNHLYFYWYRQILGQKVEFLVSFYNNEISEKSEIFDDQFSVERPDGSNFTLKIRSTKLEDSAMYFCASKTGTATEAFFGQGTRLTVV.

This clonotype was seen only a few times. The V gene is TRBV28, the J gene TRBJ1-6; weak D call: TRBD1 (5 bases). The CDR3 has 12 residues. CDR1 and CDR2 (germline): MDHEN, SYDVKM. V lost 6 bases and J lost 14, with 14 bases in between. The CDR3 region has the DNA TGTGCCAGCAGCCCCACATGGGGGGCCCTCCACTTT. This gives the protein CASSPTWGALHF.

The chain carries TRBV2 and TRBJ2-7, with 7 nucleotides matching TRBD2. Per germline, CDR1 SNHLY and CDR2 FYNNEI. The CDR3 has 15 residues. Trimming removed 4 bases from V and 2 bases from J; junction bases left unmatched: 8. The CDR3 region has the DNA TGTGCCAGCAGTGTAGAGGGTGGGGGGGCCTACGAGCAGTACTTC. Translating gives CASSVEGGGAYEQYF.

V usage is TRBV6-5 and J usage is TRBJ1-1; D is unresolved. V dropped 1 base and J dropped 4 bases, with 13 bases sitting between them. This CDR3 is 15 amino acids long. The germline V gene has CDR1 MNHEY and CDR2 SVGAGI. The CDR3 coding sequence is TGTGCCAGCAGTTACTTCGGGGTCATGAGCACTGAAGCTTTCTTT. Protein: CASSYFGVMSTEAFF.

This chain uses TRBV6-1 with TRBJ2-3; 8 bases line up with TRBD2. CDR1 and CDR2 from the germline V gene are MNHNS and SASEGT. Losses at the gene ends were 2 bases for V and 1 base for J; bases not matched to a gene: 2. This CDR3 contains 15 residues. The CDR3 DNA reads TGTGCCAGCAGTGAATACGGGGGGGGCACAGATACGCAGTATTTT. Its translation: CASSEYGGGTDTQYF.

This clonotype was seen at least ten times. The V gene is TRBV5-1, the J gene TRBJ1-2; 8 bases align to TRBD1. Per germline, CDR1 SGHRS and CDR2 YFSETQ. The CDR3 runs to 13 residues. Trimming took 4 bases from V and 9 from J; bases not matched to a gene: 8. CDR3 in DNA: TGCGCCAGCAGCCCAGGACAGGGCGAGCGCTACACCTTC. It encodes CASSPGQGERYTF. The full variable domain, its missing parts supplied by reference TRBV5-1 and TRBJ1-2, is KAGVTQTPRYLIKTRGQQVTLSCSPISGHRSVSWYQQTPGQGLQFLFEYFSETQRNKGNFPGRFSGRQFSNSRSEMNVSTLELGDSALYLCASSPGQGERYTFGSGTRLTVV.

There are many counts of this clonotype. The J gene is TRBJ2-1, the V gene TRBV30; maybe TRBD1 (7 bases). Trimming took off 4 bases at V and 5 bases at J, with 18 bases between the two ends. The CDR3 spans 15 residues. Per the germline V gene, CDR1 is GTSNPN and CDR2 is SVGIG (reference sequence). CDR3 nucleotides: TGTGCCTGGACCTTAGCAGGGGGGCCCAACAATGAGCAGTTCTTC. Translation: CAWTLAGGPNNEQFF.

V is TRBV20-1 and J is TRBJ2-3, with D tentatively TRBD2 (5 bases). The germline CDR1 and CDR2 sequences are DFQATT and SNEGSKA (reference sequence). The CDR3 is made up of 14 amino acids. The germline V and J ends were trimmed by 6 bases and 2 bases, with 15 bases remaining between them. As DNA, the CDR3 is TGCAGTGCGGACCGGACGGGAAACACAGATACGCAGTATTTT. The encoded protein is CSADRTGNTDTQYF.

This clonotype showed up many times. The CDR3 protein is CASSLSSLALNEQFF. The CDR3 DNA sequence: TGCGCCAGCAGCTTGAGTAGCTTAGCTCTCAATGAGCAGTTCTTC. This chain connects TRBV5-1 to TRBJ2-1; D gene ambiguous. CDR3 length equals 15 residues. V lost 1 base and J lost 6, with 14 bases in between. Germline CDR1 SGHRS, CDR2 YFSETQ.

This clonotype was found many times. The CDR3 nucleotides read TGTGCCAGCAGCACGGACAGCACCGGGGAGCTGTTTTTT. Encoded protein: CASSTDSTGELFF. The gene calls are TRBV11-3 and TRBJ2-2, with D possibly TRBD1 on 6 matching bases. The CDR3 consists of 13 residues. The V gene's germline CDR1 is SGHNT and CDR2 YENEEA. V was clipped by 5 bases and J by 4 bases, with 8 bases between them.

Of note for this clonotype: One end of the junction is discordant with germline, which a read error may explain. The chain links TRBV11-2 to TRBJ2-7, with 9 bases fitting TRBD1. The CDR3 loop spans 20 amino acids. Germline V gene data show CDR1 as SGHAT and CDR2 as FQNNGV. The CDR3 DNA reads TGTGCCAGCAGCTCTTTAAAAAAGGGACAGGGAAATGTCTCCACTTACGGGCAGTACTTC. Translating it yields CASSSLKKGQGNVSTYGQYF.

There are many counts of this clonotype. The gene calls are TRBV2 and TRBJ1-4; 8 positions match TRBD1. With V trimmed by 6 bases and J by 4 bases, 4 bases remained unmatched. CDR3 size: 14 residues. Germline CDR1 and CDR2: SNHLY and FYNNEI. In DNA form, the CDR3 reads TGTGCCAGCAGCCGGACAGGGCTTAATGAAAAACTGTTTTTT. Translating gives CASSRTGLNEKLFF.

The chain employs TRBV4-3 and TRBJ2-7; TRBD2 aligns across 8 bases. From germline, CDR1 is LGHNA and CDR2 YSLEER. The J segment lost 2 bases and the V segment lost 2 bases, leaving 11 bases of the junction unmatched. The CDR3 extends over 17 amino acids. The CDR3 DNA reads as TGCGCCAGCAGCCAACCGCCCGGAGCGGGAGCTACCTACGAGCAGTACTTC. Translated, it gives CASSQPPGAGATYEQYF.

There are many counts of this clonotype. This chain joins TRBV10-1 and TRBJ2-3, with D possibly TRBD1 on 6 matching bases. Trimming took off 0 bases at V and 4 bases at J, with 8 bases between the two ends. This CDR3 is 14 amino acids long. Germline values: CDR1 WNHNN, CDR2 SYGVQD (reference sequence). As DNA, the CDR3 is TGCGCCAGCAGTGAGTCGGCAGGGGCAGATACGCAGTATTTT. This gives the protein CASSESAGADTQYF.

At least ten counts were recorded for this clonotype. Written as DNA, the CDR3 is TGTGCCAGCAGTTTAGCGGGTGGGATGGATGAGCAGTTCTTC. It yields the protein CASSLAGGMDEQFF. This rearrangement joins TRBV7-3 to TRBJ2-1; 7 nucleotides match TRBD2. The CDR3 is 14 amino acids. V trimming: 6 bases; J trimming: 8 bases; junction bases outside the gene matches: 10. CDR1 is SGHTA and CDR2 is FQGTGA in the germline V gene.

The table lists this clonotype with many counts. This chain uses TRBV3-1 with TRBJ2-7; a weak D match, TRBD2 (6 bases). Germline V gene lookup returns CDR1 LGHDT and CDR2 YNNKEL (reference sequence). The CDR3 loop spans 13 amino acids. V lost 5 bases and J 6 bases, leaving 14 bases between the germline ends. The CDR3 protein is CASSFKGGFEQYF. The CDR3 DNA is TGTGCCAGCAGCTTTAAAGGAGGGTTCGAGCAGTACTTC.

This clonotype showed up just a few times. V usage is TRBV7-9 and J usage is TRBJ2-5; tentatively, D is TRBD2 (6 bases). V was trimmed by 8 bases and J by 5 bases, leaving 18 bases between them. Germline assignment: CDR1 SEHNR and CDR2 FQNEAQ (reference sequence). The CDR3 contains 14 residues. CDR3 region: CASGRGGVKETQYF. The CDR3 DNA sequence: TGTGCCAGCGGAAGGGGAGGCGTTAAGGAGACCCAGTACTTC. The full variable domain, its missing parts supplied by reference TRBV7-9 and TRBJ2-5, is DTGVSQNPRHKITKRGQNVTFRCDPISEHNRLYWYRQTLGQGPEFLTYFQNEAQLEKSRLLSDRFSAERPKGSFSTLEIQRTEQGDSAMYLCASGRGGVKETQYFGPGTRLLVL.